This T cell receptor (beta chain) was obtained from a study of blood T cells in healthy people across ages. Regarding the study as a whole: From one million sequenced T cells, diversity estimates were lower bounds.

A second PCR of 7 to 11 cycles used a sample-barcoded 5' primer and a J-beta primer mix. In TCRdb, the 5' RACE reads were re-called with MiXCR into one record per CDR3 protein. The sample has 450,000 to 700,000 distinct CDR3 sequences, 25% to 30% seen once. The germline V gene encodes CDR1 SGHVS and CDR2 FNYEAQ. The CDR3 spans 15 residues. Trimming removed 6 bases from V and 3 bases from J, with 17 bases in between. Remarks on this clonotype: Its antigen is unidentified.

The rearrangement uses TRBV7-6 and TRBJ2-5; a possible D gene is TRBD2 (5 bases). This clonotype was obtained from a woman in her sixties or seventies in good health. Sequencing input: blood. As DNA, the CDR3 is TGTGCCAGCAGTGCTGGACTCCCTCTTGAAGAGACCCAGTACTTC. It codes for CASSAGLPLEETQYF.